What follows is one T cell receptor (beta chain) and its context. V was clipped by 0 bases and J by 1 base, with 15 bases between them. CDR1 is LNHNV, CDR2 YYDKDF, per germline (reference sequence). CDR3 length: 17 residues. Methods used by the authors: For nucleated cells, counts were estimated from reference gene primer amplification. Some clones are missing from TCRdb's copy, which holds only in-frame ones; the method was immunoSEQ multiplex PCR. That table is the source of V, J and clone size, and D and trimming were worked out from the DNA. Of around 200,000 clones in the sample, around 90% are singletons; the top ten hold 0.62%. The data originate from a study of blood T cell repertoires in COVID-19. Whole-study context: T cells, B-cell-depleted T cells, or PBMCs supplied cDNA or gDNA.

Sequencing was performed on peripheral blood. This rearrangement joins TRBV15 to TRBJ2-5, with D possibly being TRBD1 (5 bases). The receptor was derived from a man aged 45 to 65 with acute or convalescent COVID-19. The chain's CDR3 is CATSRDKGSSAQETQYF. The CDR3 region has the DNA TGTGCCACCAGCAGAGATAAGGGGTCGAGCGCCCAAGAGACCCAGTACTTC.